This TCR beta chain was identified during a study of cytomegalovirus exposure and HLA in healthy donors. Use of 60 Vbeta and 13 Jbeta primers characterized the PCR. Sequencing used immunoSEQ multiplex PCR; TCRdb keeps in-frame clones, though not all of them. The sample gives roughly 180,000 clones, approximately 80% of which show up once; about 0.82% is in the top ten. CDR1 is SEHNR and CDR2 is FQNEAQ in the germline V gene (reference sequence). V was shortened by 5 bases and J by 3 bases, with 12 bases between the two germline ends. The CDR3 covers 14 residues. The genes are TRBV7-9 and TRBJ2-3; possible D gene TRBD2, 6 bases. This clonotype was sampled from a woman in her late teens or twenties in good health and CMV-seronegative. The material sequenced was PBMCs. DNA for the CDR3: TGTGCCAGCAGCGTACTAGCTCCAACAGATACGCAGTATTTT. Translating it yields CASSVLAPTDTQYF.